Sequencing of this TCR beta chain was carried out in a study of vaccination and CD4 T cells after COVID-19 (dated 2022 in TCRdb). A note on the overall study: Convalescent patients had a positive SARS-CoV-2 result on nasal swab PCR, and of these patients, some 10 had mild disease and one had severe disease. Six males and four females were included in the convalescent cohort, with two Hispanic individuals, seven Caucasians, two Asians and one multiracial person represented. Two doses of either the Pfizer-BioNTech BNT162b2 vaccine (n=8) or the Moderna mRNA-1273 vaccine (n=2) were administered to participants. Post-COVID blood samples from convalescent patients were collected a median of approximately 100 days after diagnosis, with a range of about 35 to 180 days. Post-vaccine blood samples were taken a median of around 68 days after the second vaccine dose, with a range of 14 to 241 days. A few convalescent patients were sampled both early after vaccination (day 14) and late after vaccination (days 161 to 241). In 9 to 11 COVID-19 convalescent patients and 4 infection-naive healthy vaccine recipients, researchers compared the spike-specific CD4+ TCR repertoire from before mRNA vaccination with the repertoire from after.

A word on this clonotype: No antigen is known for it. Base qualities are not at hand, and no much larger clone is one base apart.

The study at large found these results: Among convalescent patients, a median roughly 84% of the SARS-CoV-2-reactive clones seen after vaccination appeared only after vaccination, which suggests priming specific to the vaccine. An increase in the median number of SARS-CoV-2-reactive clonotypes from 20 to 25 after infection to 38 after vaccination was observed, but the change was not found to be significant. Of the vaccine-specific clones in convalescent patients, 304 of 307, or nearly all, reacted only to SARS-CoV-2 spike and did not cross-react with common cold coronaviruses. Only a relatively small number of convalescent patients were included in the study, and early timepoints following natural infection were not analyzed.

To prepare the library, PCR was applied. Instrument on record: Illumina iSeq 100. The authors' analysis ran thus. Non-productive sequences were filtered out, and CDR3s that did not start with C, did not end with F or W, or were shorter than 7 amino acids were discarded. Similarity between CDR3 sequences was evaluated in R version 3.6.1 using Levenshtein distances (stringdist) and unrooted phylogenetic trees (ape). TCRdb reprocessed the public reads (quality trimming at Q25 with fastp, clone calling with MiXCR) and kept in-frame beta chains. Entries that share a CDR3 protein sequence are merged under the most common genes and DNA. It is TCRdb's table, rather than the study itself, that gives the V and J calls and clone size. The sample data list about 29,000 distinct CDR3 sequences, and more than 40% of these were observed just once. The biggest ten clones account for about 5.8% of the sample. CDR1 and CDR2 are read off the germline V gene as SQVTM and ANQGSEA. The CDR3 runs 15 residues from the cysteine to the phenylalanine. Of the read, only the CDR3 DNA is kept; its 45 bases are in frame from base 1. For this chain, trimming is 5 bases at the V end and 8 bases at the J end, and the number of junction bases without a gene match is 12.

This specimen's time point label, interpreted: late sampling 161 to 241 days after vaccination in a few convalescent patients. The convalescent patients' positive SARS-CoV-2 PCR tests fell between March and December 2020, which was before the Alpha, Beta and Delta variants emerged in the United States. PBMCs were separated from whole blood using Ficoll-Paque Plus gradient centrifugation and then either used fresh or cryopreserved at -140C. This clonotype originated in a human donor who had recovered from COVID-19. The rearranged segments are TRBV29-1 and TRBJ2-2, and TRBD1 matches 9 of the central bases. The sequenced sample was CD4+ T cells from blood, obtained about 7 months after SARS-CoV-2 vaccination. The CDR3 region: CSVKGTGNDRGELFF. The sequenced DNA: TGCAGCGTTAAGGGGACAGGGAACGATAGAGGGGAGCTGTTTTTT.